The entry that follows covers one TCR beta chain sequence. What it binds is unknown. Looked up from germline, CDR1 is MDHEN and CDR2 is SYDVKM. Trimming took off 8 bases at V and 5 bases at J, with 19 bases between the two ends. This CDR3 contains 15 residues. Negatively enriched CD4+ T cells were divided by CD45RA into naive and memory. Sequencing was performed with immunoSEQ multiplex PCR; in TCRdb, only in-frame clones are kept and a portion is missing. The data show more than 2 million clones, approximately 94% seen once. The data originate from a study of shared clonotypes between healthy human individuals. Overall study: A couple of women and three men aged 18 to 49 made up the donors.

Study-wide points: The study found lower generation probabilities in non-shared clonotypes than in those shared by all four donors.

This receptor was taken from a man in his late teens or twenties in good health. The sequenced sample was naive CD4+ T cells sorted from blood. The subset denotes: CD45RA+ positively selected. The chain uses TRBV28 and TRBJ2-1; D is ambiguous. CDR3 DNA sequence: TGTGCCAGCCGAACCTCATGGGGTACGAACAATGAGCAGTTCTTC. Protein product: CASRTSWGTNNEQFF.